Here is one TCR beta chain with its context. Its antigen is undetermined. These data belong to a study of CD4 T cells in relation to SARS-CoV-2 and coronaviruses. Germline V CDR1 and CDR2: MDHEN, SYDVKM. The CDR3 extends over 17 amino acids. The V gene end was trimmed by 4 bases and the J gene end by 0 bases; junction bases not matched to a gene: 9. Profiling relied on immunoSEQ multiplex PCR, and the TCRdb table lists in-frame clones only, not all of them. The sample shows roughly 45,000 clones, approximately 80% of them seen only once. The sequenced sample consisted of naive CD4+ T cells from PBMCs, cultured in vitro. The subset was: naive CD4+ T cells isolated by negative enrichment. This sequence joins TRBV28 and TRBJ1-5; TRBD1 matches at 7 bases. This receptor was taken from an adult with COVID-19. The CDR3 coding sequence is TGTGCCAGCAGTTCAGGAAGCAACAGGGGTAGCAATCAGCCCCAGCATTTT. This translates into CASSSGSNRGSNQPQHF.